Described below is a single T cell receptor beta chain sequence and its context. The antigen it recognizes is unknown. Qualities for individual bases were not recorded, and no much larger clone is one base off. This sample was included in a study of early T cells in non-severe SARS-CoV-2 infection (dated by TCRdb to the early 2020s). About the study as a whole: Because TCR sequencing was done on bulk RNA from unsorted whole blood, the alpha and beta chains could not be paired.

What the work shows at the level of the full study, not this receptor alone: VDJdb matching was skewed toward anti-spike CD8 responses, so virus-specific expansions were likely underestimated and private and CD4 specificities were missed.

The study was a case-control design nested within a healthcare worker cohort in London, UK, with weekly nasopharyngeal swab PCR tests and blood sampling. Between 23 and 31 March 2020, the week of the UK lockdown, healthcare workers were enrolled and then followed up weekly for as long as 16 weeks. Library preparation employed 5' RACE. The sequencer listed for this sample is NextSeq 500. In the TCR library protocol, unique molecular identifiers were attached to individual cDNA molecules to correct for PCR bias and sequencing error. TCR alpha and beta chains were both sequenced, and the abundances of alpha and beta sequences in each sample were closely correlated with each other. The authors' pipeline ran thus. V gene, J gene and CDR3 annotation of TCR sequences was performed with Decombinator V4. Expanded TCRs were defined as changing significantly between any two time points under a Poisson model with p below 0.0001. TCR abundances were normalised to the total number of TCRs sequenced per sample and were expressed as counts per million. VDJdb, accessed 1 November 2021, was searched for CMV, EBV and SARS-CoV-2 annotated TCRs, excluding TCRs annotated for multiple antigens. TCRdb reanalyzed the raw reads on its own, using fastp at Q25 for trimming and MiXCR for clone calling, and kept in-frame beta chains. Each entry merges the rows of one CDR3 protein and shows their most common DNA and genes. The V and J calls and clone size are TCRdb's, not the authors'. The sample records over 55,000 distinct CDR3 sequences, roughly 12% of which are singletons. Clones ranked in the top ten supply approximately 2.8% of the sample.

The sequence came from an adult who was a healthcare worker with PCR-confirmed SARS-CoV-2 infection or an uninfected control (not recorded which). The sequenced sample was whole blood.

CDR3 reads: CASNRNGGNSPLHF. The bases read TGTGCCAGCAATCGAAATGGGGGAAATTCACCCCTCCACTTT. The V and J segments used are TRBV12-3 or TRBV12-4 and TRBJ1-6; D gene: possibly TRBD1, on 5 matching bases. Taken from cysteine to phenylalanine, the CDR3 has 14 residues. The kept DNA is CDR3 alone, 42 bases in frame from the first base. The junction carries 14 bases between V and J, which are trimmed by 7 bases and 7 bases respectively.